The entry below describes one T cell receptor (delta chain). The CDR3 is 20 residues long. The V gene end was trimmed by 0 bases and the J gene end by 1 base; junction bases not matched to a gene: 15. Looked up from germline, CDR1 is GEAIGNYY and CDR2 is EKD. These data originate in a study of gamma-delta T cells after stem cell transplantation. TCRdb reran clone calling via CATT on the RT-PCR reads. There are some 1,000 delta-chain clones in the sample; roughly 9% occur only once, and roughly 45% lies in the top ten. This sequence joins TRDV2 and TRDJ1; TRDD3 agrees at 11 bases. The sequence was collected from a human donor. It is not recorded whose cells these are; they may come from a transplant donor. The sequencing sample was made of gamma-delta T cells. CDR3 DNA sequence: TGTGCCTGTGACACCCTTCATAGACTGGGGGATAGTATTGGCACCGATAAACTCATCTTT. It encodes CACDTLHRLGDSIGTDKLIF.